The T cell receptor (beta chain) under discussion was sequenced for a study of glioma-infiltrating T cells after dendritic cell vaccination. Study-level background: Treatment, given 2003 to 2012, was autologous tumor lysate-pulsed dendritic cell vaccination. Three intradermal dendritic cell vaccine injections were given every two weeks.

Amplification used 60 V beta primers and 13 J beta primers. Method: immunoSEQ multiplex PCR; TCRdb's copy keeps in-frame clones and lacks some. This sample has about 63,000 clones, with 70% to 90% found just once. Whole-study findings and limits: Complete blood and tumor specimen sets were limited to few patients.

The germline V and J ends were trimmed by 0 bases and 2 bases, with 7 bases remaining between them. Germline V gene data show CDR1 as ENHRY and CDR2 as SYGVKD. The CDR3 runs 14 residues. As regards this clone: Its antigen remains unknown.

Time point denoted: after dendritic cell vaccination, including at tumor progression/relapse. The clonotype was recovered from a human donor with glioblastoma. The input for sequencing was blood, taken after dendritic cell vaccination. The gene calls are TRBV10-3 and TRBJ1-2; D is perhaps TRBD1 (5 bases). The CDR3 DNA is TGTGCCATCAGTGAGTCGGCAGGGAACTATGGCTACACCTTC. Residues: CAISESAGNYGYTF.